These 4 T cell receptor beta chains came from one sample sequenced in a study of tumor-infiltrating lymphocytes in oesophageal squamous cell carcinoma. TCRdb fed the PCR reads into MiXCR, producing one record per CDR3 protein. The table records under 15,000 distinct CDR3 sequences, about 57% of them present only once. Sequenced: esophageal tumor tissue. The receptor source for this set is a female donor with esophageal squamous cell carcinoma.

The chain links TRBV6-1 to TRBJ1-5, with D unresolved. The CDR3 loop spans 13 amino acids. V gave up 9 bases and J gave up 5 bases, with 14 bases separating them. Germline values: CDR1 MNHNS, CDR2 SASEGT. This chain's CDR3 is CASKRERDQPQHF. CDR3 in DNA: TGTGCCAGTAAGAGGGAACGGGATCAGCCCCAGCATTTT.

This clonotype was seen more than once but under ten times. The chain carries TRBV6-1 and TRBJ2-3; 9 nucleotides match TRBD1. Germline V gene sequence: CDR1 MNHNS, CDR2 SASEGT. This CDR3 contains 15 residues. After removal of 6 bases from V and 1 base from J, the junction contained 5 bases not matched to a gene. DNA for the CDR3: TGTGCCAGCAGCAAACGACAGGGGGGCACAGATACGCAGTATTTT. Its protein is CASSKRQGGTDTQYF.

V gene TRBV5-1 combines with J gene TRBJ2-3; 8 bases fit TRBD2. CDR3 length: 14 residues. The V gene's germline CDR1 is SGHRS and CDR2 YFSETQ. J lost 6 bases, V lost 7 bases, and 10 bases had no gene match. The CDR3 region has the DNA TGCGCCAGCGGCCCCGGGGGGGCCGCGGATACGCAGTATTTT. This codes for CASGPGGAADTQYF. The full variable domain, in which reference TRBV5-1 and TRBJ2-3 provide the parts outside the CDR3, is KAGVTQTPRYLIKTRGQQVTLSCSPISGHRSVSWYQQTPGQGLQFLFEYFSETQRNKGNFPGRFSGRQFSNSRSEMNVSTLELGDSALYLCASGPGGAADTQYFGPGTRLTVL.

The CDR3 DNA is TGTGCCAGTAGTATGAGACAGGGTACTGAGCAGTACTTC. It is translated as CASSMRQGTEQYF. This chain connects TRBV19 to TRBJ2-1; 7 bases fit TRBD1. The J call may be wrong; the DNA end is better matched by TRBJ2-7. The CDR3 consists of 13 residues. Germline CDR1 and CDR2: LNHDA and SQIVND (reference sequence).